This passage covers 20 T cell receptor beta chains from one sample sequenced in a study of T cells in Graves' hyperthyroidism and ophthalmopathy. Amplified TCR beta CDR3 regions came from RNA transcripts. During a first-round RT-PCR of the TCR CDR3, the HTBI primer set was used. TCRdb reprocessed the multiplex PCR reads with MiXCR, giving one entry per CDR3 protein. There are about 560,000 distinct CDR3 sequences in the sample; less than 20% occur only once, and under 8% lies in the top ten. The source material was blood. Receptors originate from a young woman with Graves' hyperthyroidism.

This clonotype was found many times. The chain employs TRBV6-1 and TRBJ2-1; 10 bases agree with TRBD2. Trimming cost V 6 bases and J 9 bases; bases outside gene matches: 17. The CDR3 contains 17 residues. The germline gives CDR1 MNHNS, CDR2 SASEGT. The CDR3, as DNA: TGTGCCAGCAGCCTCCTCTGGGGGCTAGCGGGAGCAAGTGAGCAGTTCTTC. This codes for CASSLLWGLAGASEQFF.

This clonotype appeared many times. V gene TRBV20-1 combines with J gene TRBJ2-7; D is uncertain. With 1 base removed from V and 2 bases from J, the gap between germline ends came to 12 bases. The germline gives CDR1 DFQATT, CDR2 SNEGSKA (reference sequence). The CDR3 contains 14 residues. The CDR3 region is CSARGQLPTYEQYF. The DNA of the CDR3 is TGCAGTGCTAGAGGGCAGCTCCCGACCTACGAGCAGTACTTC.

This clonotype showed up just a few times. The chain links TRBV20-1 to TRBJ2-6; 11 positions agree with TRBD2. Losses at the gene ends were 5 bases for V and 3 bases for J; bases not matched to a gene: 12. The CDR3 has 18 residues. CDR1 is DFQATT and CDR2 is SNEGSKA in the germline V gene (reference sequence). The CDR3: CSAASSGRFSDGANVLTF. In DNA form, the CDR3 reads TGCAGTGCTGCCTCTAGCGGGAGGTTTTCTGATGGGGCCAACGTCCTGACTTTC.

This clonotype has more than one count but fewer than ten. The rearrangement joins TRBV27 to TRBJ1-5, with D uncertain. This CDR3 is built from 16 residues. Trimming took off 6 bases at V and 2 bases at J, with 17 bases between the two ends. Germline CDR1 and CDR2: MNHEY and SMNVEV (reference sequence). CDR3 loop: CASSPGSGIRNQPQHF. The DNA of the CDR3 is TGTGCCAGCAGCCCTGGGTCGGGTATTCGCAATCAGCCCCAGCATTTT.

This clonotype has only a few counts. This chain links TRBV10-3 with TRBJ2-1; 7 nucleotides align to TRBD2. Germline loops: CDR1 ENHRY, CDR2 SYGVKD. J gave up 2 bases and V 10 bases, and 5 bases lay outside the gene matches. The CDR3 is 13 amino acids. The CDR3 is CATGLEAYNEQFF. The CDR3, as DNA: TGTGCCACCGGACTAGAGGCCTACAATGAGCAGTTCTTC.

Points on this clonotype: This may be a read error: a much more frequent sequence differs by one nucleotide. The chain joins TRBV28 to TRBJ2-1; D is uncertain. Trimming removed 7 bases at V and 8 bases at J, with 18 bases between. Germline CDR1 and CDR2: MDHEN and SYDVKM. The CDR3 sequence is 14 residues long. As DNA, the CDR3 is TGTGCCAGCACCTTGCAGCCAAACTCGGATGAGCAGTTCTTC. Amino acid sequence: CASTLQPNSDEQFF.

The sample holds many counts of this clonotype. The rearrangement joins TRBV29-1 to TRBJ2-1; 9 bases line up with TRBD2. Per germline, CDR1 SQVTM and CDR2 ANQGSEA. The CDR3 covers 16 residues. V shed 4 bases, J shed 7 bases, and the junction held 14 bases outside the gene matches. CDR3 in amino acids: CSVGQGGGRAGNEQFF. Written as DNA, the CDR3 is TGCAGCGTTGGACAGGGAGGCGGGAGGGCCGGGAATGAGCAGTTCTTC.

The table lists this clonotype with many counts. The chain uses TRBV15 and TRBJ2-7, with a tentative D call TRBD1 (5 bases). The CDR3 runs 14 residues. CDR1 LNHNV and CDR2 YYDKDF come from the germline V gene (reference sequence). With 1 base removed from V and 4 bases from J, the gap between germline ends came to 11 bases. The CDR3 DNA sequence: TGTGCCACCAGCAGAGGACTGGGGCGGTACGAGCAGTACTTC. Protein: CATSRGLGRYEQYF. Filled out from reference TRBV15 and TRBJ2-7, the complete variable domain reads DAMVIQNPRYQVTQFGKPVTLSCSQTLNHNVMYWYQQKSSQAPKLLFHYYDKDFNNEADTPDNFQSRRPNTSFCFLDIRSPGLGDTAMYLCATSRGLGRYEQYFGPGTRLTVT.

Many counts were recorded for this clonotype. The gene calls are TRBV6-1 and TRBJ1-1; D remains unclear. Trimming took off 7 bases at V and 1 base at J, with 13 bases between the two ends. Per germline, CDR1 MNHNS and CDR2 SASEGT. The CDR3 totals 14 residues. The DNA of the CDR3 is TGTGCCAGCACCCCGGGGTTGGGGAACACTGAAGCTTTCTTT. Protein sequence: CASTPGLGNTEAFF.

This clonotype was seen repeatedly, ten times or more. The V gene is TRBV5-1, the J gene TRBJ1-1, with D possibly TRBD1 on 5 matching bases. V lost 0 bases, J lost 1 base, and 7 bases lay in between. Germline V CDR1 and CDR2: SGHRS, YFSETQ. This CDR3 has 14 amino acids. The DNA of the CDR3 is TGCGCCAGCAGCTTGGAAGGGGAGAACACTGAAGCTTTCTTT. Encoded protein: CASSLEGENTEAFF.

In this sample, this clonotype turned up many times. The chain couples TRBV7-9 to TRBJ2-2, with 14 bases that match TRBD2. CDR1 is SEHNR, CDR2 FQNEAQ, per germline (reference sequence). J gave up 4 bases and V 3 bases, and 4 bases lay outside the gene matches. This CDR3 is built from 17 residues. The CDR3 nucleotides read TGTGCCAGCAGCTTTGGGACTAGCGGGAGTATCACCGGGGAGCTGTTTTTT. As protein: CASSFGTSGSITGELFF.

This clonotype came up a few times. Here the CDR3 DNA reads TGCGCCAGCAGCCAGGCTTCTGTACGTGGAGAAAAACTGTTTTTT. It codes for CASSQASVRGEKLFF. The genes are TRBV5-1 and TRBJ1-4; D remains ambiguous. This CDR3 spans 15 amino acids. Germline V gives CDR1 SGHRS, CDR2 YFSETQ. Trimming cost V 4 bases and J 8 bases, with 18 bases left between them.

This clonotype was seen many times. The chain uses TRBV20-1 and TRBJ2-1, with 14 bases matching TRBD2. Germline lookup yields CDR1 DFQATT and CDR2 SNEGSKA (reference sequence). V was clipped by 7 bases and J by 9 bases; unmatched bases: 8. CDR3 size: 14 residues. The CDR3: CSVGGLAGVFEQFF. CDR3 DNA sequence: TGCAGTGTCGGGGGACTAGCGGGAGTTTTTGAGCAGTTCTTC.

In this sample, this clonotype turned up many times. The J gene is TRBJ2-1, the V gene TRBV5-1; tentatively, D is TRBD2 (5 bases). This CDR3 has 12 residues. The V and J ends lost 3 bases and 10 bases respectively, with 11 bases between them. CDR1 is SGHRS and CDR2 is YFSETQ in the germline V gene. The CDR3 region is CASSSSLDEQFF. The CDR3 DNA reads TGCGCCAGCAGCTCTTCACTAGACGAGCAGTTCTTC.

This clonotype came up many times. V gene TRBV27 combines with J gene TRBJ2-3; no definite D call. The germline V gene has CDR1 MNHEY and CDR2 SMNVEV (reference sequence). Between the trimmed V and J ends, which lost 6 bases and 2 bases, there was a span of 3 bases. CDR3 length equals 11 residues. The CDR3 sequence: CASRLTDTQYF. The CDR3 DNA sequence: TGTGCCAGCAGACTCACAGATACGCAGTATTTT.

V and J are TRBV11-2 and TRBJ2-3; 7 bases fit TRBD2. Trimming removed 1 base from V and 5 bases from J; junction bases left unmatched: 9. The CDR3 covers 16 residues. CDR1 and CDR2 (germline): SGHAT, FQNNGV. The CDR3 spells CASSLGLRERVDTQYF. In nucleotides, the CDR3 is TGTGCCAGCAGCTTAGGTCTGCGGGAGCGAGTAGATACGCAGTATTTT.

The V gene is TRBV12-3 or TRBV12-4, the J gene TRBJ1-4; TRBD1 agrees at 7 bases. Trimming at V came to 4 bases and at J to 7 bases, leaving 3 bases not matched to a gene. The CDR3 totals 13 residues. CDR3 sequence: CASSSQGSEKLFF. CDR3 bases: TGTGCCAGCAGTTCACAGGGGAGTGAAAAACTGTTTTTT.

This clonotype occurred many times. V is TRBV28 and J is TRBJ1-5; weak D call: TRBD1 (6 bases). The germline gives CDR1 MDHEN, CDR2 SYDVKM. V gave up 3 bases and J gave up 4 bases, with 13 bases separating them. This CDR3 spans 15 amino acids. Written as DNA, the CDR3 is TGTGCCAGCAGTTTTTGGACAGTACCTAATCAGCCCCAGCATTTT. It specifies CASSFWTVPNQPQHF.

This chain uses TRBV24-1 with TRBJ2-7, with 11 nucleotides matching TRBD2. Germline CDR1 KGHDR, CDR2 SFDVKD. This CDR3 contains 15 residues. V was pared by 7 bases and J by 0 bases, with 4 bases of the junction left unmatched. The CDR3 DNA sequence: TGTGCCACCAGAGATAGCGGGAGGGGCTCCTACGAGCAGTACTTC. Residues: CATRDSGRGSYEQYF.

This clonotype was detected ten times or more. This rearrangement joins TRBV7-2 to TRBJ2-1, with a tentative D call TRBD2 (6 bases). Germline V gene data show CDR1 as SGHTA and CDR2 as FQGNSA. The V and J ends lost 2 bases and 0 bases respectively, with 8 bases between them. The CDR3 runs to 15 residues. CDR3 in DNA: TGTGCCAGCAGCTTATACGGGAGCTCCTACAATGAGCAGTTCTTC. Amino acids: CASSLYGSSYNEQFF.